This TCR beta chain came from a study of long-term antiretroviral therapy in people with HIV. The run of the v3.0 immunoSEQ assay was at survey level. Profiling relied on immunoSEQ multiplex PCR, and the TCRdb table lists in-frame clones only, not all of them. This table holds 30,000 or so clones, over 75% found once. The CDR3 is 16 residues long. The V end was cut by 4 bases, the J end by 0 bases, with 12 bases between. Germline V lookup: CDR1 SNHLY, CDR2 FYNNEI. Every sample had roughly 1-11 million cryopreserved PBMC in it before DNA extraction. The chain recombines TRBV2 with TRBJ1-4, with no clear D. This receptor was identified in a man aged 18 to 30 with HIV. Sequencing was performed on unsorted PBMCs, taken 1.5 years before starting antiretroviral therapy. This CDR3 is CASSGPERATNEKLFF. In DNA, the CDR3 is TGTGCCAGCAGTGGTCCGGAGCGTGCAACTAATGAAAAACTGTTTTTT.